This entry lists 8 T cell receptor beta chains sequenced from one sample in a study of glioma-infiltrating T cells. TCR alpha and beta CDR3 regions were amplified from RNA using iRepertoire nested multiplex PCR. TCRdb reprocessed the multiplex PCR reads via MiXCR and lists one record per CDR3 protein. The data hold 3,000 to 3,500 distinct CDR3 sequences, with approximately 86% observed a single time. The sequenced sample consisted of glioma tissue, nonneoplastic brain tissue, or PBMCs (not recorded which). All receptors derive from a human donor with low-grade glioma or glioblastoma, undergoing nonglioma brain surgery, or in good health (not recorded which).

As for this clonotype: One junction end disagrees with the germline gene, perhaps due to a read error. This beta chain is a stray read from a library made for alpha chains; its abundance is not meaningful. The chain combines TRBV28 with TRBJ2-3; 7 bases agree with TRBD1. The length of the CDR3 is 15 residues. Germline CDR1 reads MDHEN; CDR2 reads SYDVKM. DNA of the CDR3: TGTGCCAGCAGTTCCGACAGGGTTGGGGCAGATACGCAGTATTTC. Amino acids: CASSSDRVGADTQYF.

This clonotype is categorized as large (0.1 to 1%). This beta chain is off target for a library built for alpha chains, so its abundance means little. This rearrangement joins TRBV28 to TRBJ2-3; D possibly uses TRBD1 or TRBD2 (5 bases each). CDR3 length: 13 residues. With 2 bases removed from V and 4 bases from J, the gap between germline ends came to 7 bases. Looked up from germline, CDR1 is MDHEN and CDR2 is SYDVKM. CDR3 region: CASSLGGADTQYF. CDR3 nucleotides: TGTGCCAGCAGTTTAGGGGGTGCAGATACGCAGTATTTT.

Concerning this clonotype: This beta chain turned up in a library designed for alpha chains; as an off-target read, its abundance says little. The gene calls are TRBV7-2 and TRBJ2-3, with TRBD2 matching 15 bases. Trimming removed 0 bases from V and 2 bases from J; junction bases left unmatched: 9. Germline lookup yields CDR1 SGHTA and CDR2 FQGNSA. The CDR3 loop spans 20 amino acids. The CDR3 protein is CASSLASKGLAGGPTDTQYF. The DNA of the CDR3 is TGTGCCAGCAGCTTAGCGTCAAAGGGACTAGCGGGGGGCCCCACAGATACGCAGTATTTT.

Concerning this clonotype itself: The size of this beta chain means little, since it is a stray read in a library made for alpha chains. The V and J genes are TRBV7-6 and TRBJ2-1; D not certain. The CDR3 length is 13 residues. Trimming shortened V by 4 bases and J by 5 bases, and 9 bases separated the two germline ends. Germline CDR1 SGHVS, CDR2 FNYEAQ. CDR3: CASSYGPDNEQFF. CDR3 sequence (DNA): TGTGCCAGCAGCTATGGCCCGGACAATGAGCAGTTCTTC.

The sample holds one count of this clonotype. Being off target in a library aimed at alpha chains, this beta chain has a size of little meaning. The chain joins TRBV4-1 to TRBJ1-2, with D uncertain. V was pared by 0 bases and J by 2 bases, with 7 bases between. The germline V gene has CDR1 MGHRA and CDR2 YSYEKL. This CDR3 comprises 14 residues. CDR3: CASSQDGENYGYTF. The CDR3 bases are TGCGCCAGCAGCCAAGATGGGGAGAACTATGGCTACACCTTC.

For this clonotype: The library was built for alpha chains, so this beta chain is an off-target read and its size means little. The chain combines TRBV28 with TRBJ2-3; D remains unclear. This CDR3 comprises 15 residues. V lost 6 bases and J 2 bases, leaving 15 bases between the germline ends. Germline V gene data show CDR1 as MDHEN and CDR2 as SYDVKM. This CDR3 reads CASSYGLILTDTQYF. As DNA, the CDR3 is TGTGCCAGCAGCTACGGTCTCATCCTCACAGATACGCAGTATTTT.

Remarks on this clonotype: This beta chain lies outside the target of a library built for alpha chains; its clone size means little. The rearrangement uses TRBV12-3 or TRBV12-4 and TRBJ2-7; the match to TRBD2 covers 9 bases. CDR3 size: 15 residues. Trimming at V came to 1 base and at J to 1 base, leaving 2 bases not matched to a gene. The CDR3 region is CASSLGAGGSYEQYF. The CDR3 DNA sequence: TGTGCCAGCAGTTTAGGAGCGGGAGGTTCCTACGAGCAGTACTTC.

With respect to this clonotype: A library prepared for alpha chains yielded this beta chain as an off-target read; its size is of little meaning. This CDR3 reads CSARSLRGTEADTQYF. CDR3 nucleotides: TGCAGTGCTAGATCCCTCCGCGGGACGGAGGCAGATACGCAGTATTTT. The genes are TRBV20-1 and TRBJ2-3; D may be TRBD2 (6 bases). This CDR3 has 16 amino acids. V lost 2 bases and J lost 4, with 19 bases in between. Per the germline V gene, CDR1 is DFQATT and CDR2 is SNEGSKA (reference sequence).